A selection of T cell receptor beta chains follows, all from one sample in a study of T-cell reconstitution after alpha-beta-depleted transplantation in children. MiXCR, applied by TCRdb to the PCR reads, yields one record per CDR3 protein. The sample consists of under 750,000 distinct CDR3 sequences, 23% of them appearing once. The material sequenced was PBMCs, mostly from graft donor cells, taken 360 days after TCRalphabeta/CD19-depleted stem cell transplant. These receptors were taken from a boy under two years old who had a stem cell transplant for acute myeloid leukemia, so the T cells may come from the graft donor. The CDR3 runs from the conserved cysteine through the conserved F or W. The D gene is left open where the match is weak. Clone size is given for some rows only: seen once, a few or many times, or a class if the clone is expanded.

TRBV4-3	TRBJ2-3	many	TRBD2	TGCGCCAGCAGCCAAGAACTAGCGGGGGTTGGAGATACGCAGTATTTT	CASSQELAGVGDTQYF
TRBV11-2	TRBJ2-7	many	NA	TGTGCCAGCAGCTTAGATGGGCACCCGGAATACGAGCAGTACTTC	CASSLDGHPEYEQYF
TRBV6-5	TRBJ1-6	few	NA	TGTGCCAGCAGTCCCTCGGGTAGAGGGTCACCCCTCCACTTT	CASSPSGRGSPLHF
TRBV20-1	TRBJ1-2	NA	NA	TGCAGTGCTAGCCCCCGGTTGGGGTATGGCTACACCTTC	CSASPRLGYGYTF
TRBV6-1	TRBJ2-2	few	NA	TGTGCCAGCTCCTGGGGAGATAGTGCCGGGGAGCTGTTTTTT	CASSWGDSAGELFF
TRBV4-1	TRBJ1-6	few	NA	TGCGCCAGCAGCCAATTCGTCAGTAATTCACCCCTCCACTTT	CASSQFVSNSPLHF
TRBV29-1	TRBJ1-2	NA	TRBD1	TGCAGCGTTGAAGAGGTAGGGACAGCAAGTTATGGTTTCGGCTACACCTTC	CSVEEVGTASYGFGYTF
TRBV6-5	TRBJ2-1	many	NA	TGCGCCAGCAGCTTTGACAGGAGCTCCTACAATGAGCAGTTCTTC	CASSFDRSSYNEQFF
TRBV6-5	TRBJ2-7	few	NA	TGTGCCAGCAGGTATTCGGACAGACCCTACGAGCAGTACTTC	CASRYSDRPYEQYF
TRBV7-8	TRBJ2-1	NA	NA	TGTGCCAGCAGCTTAGTCATATGGGCCAATGAGCAGTTCTTC	CASSLVIWANEQFF
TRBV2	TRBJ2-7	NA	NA	TGTGCCAGCAGTCGCGACCTACGGGACGAGCAGTACTTC	CASSRDLRDEQYF
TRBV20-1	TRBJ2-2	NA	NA	TGCAGTGCCCGTCCCTGGACTACCCTGAACACCGGGGAGCTGTTTTTT	CSARPWTTLNTGELFF
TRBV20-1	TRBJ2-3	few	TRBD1	TGCAGTTTAGGACAGGAAGCGCAGTATTTT	CSLGQEAQYF
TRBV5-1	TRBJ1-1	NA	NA	TGCGCCAGCAGCCTCGTCAGGGGCAGAACTGAAGCTTTCTTT	CASSLVRGRTEAFF
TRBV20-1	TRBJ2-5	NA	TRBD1	TGCAGTGCTACGAGGCTGCAGGGGGCTTACGAGACCCAGTACTTC	CSATRLQGAYETQYF
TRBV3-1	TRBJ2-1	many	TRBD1	TGTGCCAGCAGCCAAGATCAGGGGGACAATGAGCAGTTCTTC	CASSQDQGDNEQFF
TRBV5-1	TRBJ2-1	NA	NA	TGCGCCAGCGGCCATCCGGAGCAGTTCTTC	CASGHPEQFF
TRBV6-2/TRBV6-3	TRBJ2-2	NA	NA	TGTGCCAGCGGGGTCTCGAACACCGGGGAGCTGTTTTTT	CASGVSNTGELFF
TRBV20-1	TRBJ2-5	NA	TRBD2	TGCAGTGCTAGACGAACTAGCGGGGGGCACCCTCTAGGGACCCAGTACTTC	CSARRTSGGHPLGTQYF
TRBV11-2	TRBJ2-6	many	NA	TGTGCCAGCAGCTTCGGAAAGGACAGCTCTGGGGCCAACGTCCTGACTTTC	CASSFGKDSSGANVLTF
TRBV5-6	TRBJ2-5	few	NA	TGTGCCAGCAGCTTGGCGAGGACCCTCCAAGAGACCCAGTACTTC	CASSLARTLQETQYF
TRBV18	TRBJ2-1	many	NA	TGTGCCAGCTCACCACGGATCAGTAGCTCCTACAATGAGCAGTTCTTC	CASSPRISSSYNEQFF
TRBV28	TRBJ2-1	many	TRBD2	TGTGCCAGCAGTGCCCCCTTAGCGGGGGTCTACAATGAGCAGTTCTTC	CASSAPLAGVYNEQFF
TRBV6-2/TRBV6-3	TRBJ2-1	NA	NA	TGTGCCAGCAGTCCACAGAGCAATGAGCAGTTCTTC	CASSPQSNEQFF
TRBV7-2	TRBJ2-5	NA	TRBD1	TGTGCCAGCAGCTTAGCGTCGGGACAGCCCATTTGGGAGACCCAGTACTTC	CASSLASGQPIWETQYF
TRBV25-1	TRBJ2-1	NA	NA	TGTGCCAGCAGTGAATATCCCCACAATGAGCAGTTCTTC	CASSEYPHNEQFF
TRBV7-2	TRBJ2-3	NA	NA	TGTGCCAGCAGCTGGAGGGGGGGCCGCACAGATACGCAGTATTTT	CASSWRGGRTDTQYF
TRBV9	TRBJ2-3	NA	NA	TGTGCCAGCAGCACCACGCCAGGGAGCCACACAGATACGCAGTATTTT	CASSTTPGSHTDTQYF
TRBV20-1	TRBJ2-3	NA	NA	TGCAGTGCTAAAGCGTTCAGGGGCCCAGATACGCAGTATTTT	CSAKAFRGPDTQYF
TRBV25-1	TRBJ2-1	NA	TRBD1	TGTGCCAGCAGTATAGGACAGGGGGACAATGAGCAGTTCTTC	CASSIGQGDNEQFF
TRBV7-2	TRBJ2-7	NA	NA	TGTGCCAGCAGCTTTTATCGGGGGGCTTACGAGCAGTACTTC	CASSFYRGAYEQYF
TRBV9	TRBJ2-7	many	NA	TGTGCCAGCAGCATAACAGGGTCCTACGAGCAGTACTTC	CASSITGSYEQYF